This TCR beta chain was sequenced for a study of CD4 T cells in relation to SARS-CoV-2 and coronaviruses. Some clones are missing from TCRdb's copy, which holds only in-frame ones; the method was immunoSEQ multiplex PCR. The top ten hold roughly 21% of the sample, which has tens of thousands of clones, more than 60% seen once. The CDR3 extends over 17 amino acids. A word on this clone: Its antigen is undetermined.

Sequencing was carried out using memory CD4+ T cells from PBMCs, cultured in vitro. This sequence joins TRBV21-1 and TRBJ1-3. TRBV21-1 is an annotated pseudogene. The clonotype was recovered from an adult with COVID-19. CDR3 residues: CASSKDLGGFPGNTIYF. The CDR3 DNA sequence: TGTGCCAGCAGCAAGGACCTAGGGGGGTTCCCTGGAAACACCATATATTTT.